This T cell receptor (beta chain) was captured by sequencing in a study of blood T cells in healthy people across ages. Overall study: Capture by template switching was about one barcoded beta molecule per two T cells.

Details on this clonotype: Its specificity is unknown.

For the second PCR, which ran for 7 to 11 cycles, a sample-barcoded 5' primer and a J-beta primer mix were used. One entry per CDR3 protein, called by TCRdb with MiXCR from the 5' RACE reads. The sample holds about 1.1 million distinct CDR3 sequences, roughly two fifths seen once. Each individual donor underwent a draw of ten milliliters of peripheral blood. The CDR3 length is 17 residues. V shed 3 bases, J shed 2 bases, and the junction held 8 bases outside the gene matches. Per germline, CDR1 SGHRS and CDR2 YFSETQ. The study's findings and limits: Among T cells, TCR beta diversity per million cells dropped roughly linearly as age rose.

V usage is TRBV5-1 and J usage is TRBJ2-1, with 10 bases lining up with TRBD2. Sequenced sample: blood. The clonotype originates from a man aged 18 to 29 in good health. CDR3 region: CASSSLTSGDPYNEQFF. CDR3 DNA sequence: TGCGCCAGCAGCTCGTTAACTAGCGGGGATCCCTACAATGAGCAGTTCTTC.